The next 4 T cell receptor beta chains were all read from a single sample in a study of preoperative IRX-2 immunotherapy in early breast cancer. Treatment in this sample: preoperative locoregional IRX-2 cytokine immunotherapy. Repertoires were generated with immunoSEQ multiplex PCR, while TCRdb's copy carries only in-frame clones and drops some. The sample holds around 13,000 clones, approximately 91% seen once. Sampling was done from a patient treated with IRX-2 immunotherapy. These receptors all stem from a human donor with breast cancer.

V is TRBV4-2 and J is TRBJ2-2, with 8 bases identical to TRBD1. This CDR3 has 19 residues. Germline values: CDR1 LGHNA, CDR2 YNFKEQ. V lost 3 bases to trimming and J lost 5 bases; unmatched junction nucleotides: 17. The CDR3 sequence is CASSHLITGTGGVTGELFF. The CDR3 DNA reads TGTGCCAGCAGCCACCTAATCACCGGGACAGGAGGAGTTACCGGGGAGCTGTTTTTT.

This CDR3 is CAAKLTGANYGYTF. CDR3 DNA sequence: TGTGCCGCAAAATTAACAGGGGCTAACTATGGCTACACCTTC. The J gene is TRBJ1-2, the V gene TRBV28; 7 bases match TRBD1. The J segment lost 0 bases and the V segment lost 11 bases, leaving 9 bases of the junction unmatched. The CDR3 totals 14 residues. The V gene's germline CDR1 is MDHEN and CDR2 SYDVKM.

This chain links TRBV5-6 with TRBJ2-2; 9 positions match TRBD2. J was trimmed by 6 bases and V by 0 bases; bases with no gene match: 6. Germline-derived CDR1 and CDR2 are SGHDT and YYEEEE. This CDR3 has 16 residues. The CDR3 DNA reads TGTGCCAGCAGCTTGGGTGGCGGGGGGGCCGCCGGGGAGCTGTTTTTT. Amino acid sequence: CASSLGGGGAAGELFF. Full variable domain (missing parts from reference TRBV5-6 and TRBJ2-2): DAGVTQSPTHLIKTRGQQVTLRCSPKSGHDTVSWYQQALGQGPQFIFQYYEEEERQRGNFPDRFSGHQFPNYSSELNVNALLLGDSALYLCASSLGGGGAAGELFFGEGSRLTVL.

The V gene is TRBV11-3, the J gene TRBJ2-1; D call uncertain. CDR3 length equals 14 residues. Deletions cut 5 bases from V and 0 bases from J, with 8 bases between. Germline-derived CDR1 and CDR2 are SGHNT and YENEEA. CDR3 amino acids: CASSHSNSYNEQFF. The CDR3 bases are TGTGCCAGCAGCCACAGCAACTCCTACAATGAGCAGTTCTTC.